This entry is about one TCR beta chain. PCR used 60 Vbeta primers and 13 Jbeta primers. Sequencing used immunoSEQ multiplex PCR; TCRdb keeps in-frame clones, though not all of them. The sample records some 100,000 clones, roughly 63% being singletons. The data derive from a study of cytomegalovirus exposure and HLA in healthy donors. On the study more broadly: An analysis done earlier identified roughly 120 million unique TCR beta sequences from roughly 190 million T cells.

V lost 4 bases to trimming and J lost 4 bases, with 8 bases between them. Germline assignment: CDR1 SGHRS and CDR2 YFSETQ. CDR3 length: 13 amino acids. This clonotype was obtained from a woman in her seventies in good health and CMV-seropositive. The genes are TRBV5-1 and TRBJ2-2; D remains ambiguous. The sequencing input was PBMCs. CDR3 nucleotides: TGCGCCAGCAGCGATCAGGTCACCGGGGAGCTGTTTTTT. Amino acids: CASSDQVTGELFF.